These 4 T cell receptor beta chains originate from one sample sequenced in a study of yellow fever vaccine responses in identical twins. TCRdb redid the calling of the RT-PCR reads with MiXCR, one entry per CDR3 protein. This table has 35,000 or so distinct CDR3 sequences, about 63% appearing once. Material: T cells from blood (PBMCs), unsorted or a sorted subset (not recorded which), obtained before or after yellow fever vaccination (not recorded which). Receptors were obtained from a woman between 18 and 29 years old who received the yellow fever vaccine.

The rearrangement links TRBV20-1 to TRBJ2-3; 12 bases match TRBD2. CDR3 length equals 13 residues. Per the germline V gene, CDR1 is DFQATT and CDR2 is SNEGSKA (reference sequence). Trimming removed 4 bases from V and 7 bases from J; junction bases left unmatched: 3. The CDR3 loop is CSAKTSGRNTQYF. CDR3 nucleotide sequence: TGCAGTGCTAAGACTAGCGGGAGAAATACGCAGTATTTT.

The rearrangement uses TRBV27 and TRBJ2-5; perhaps TRBD2 as D (6 bases). Trimming removed 5 bases from V and 4 bases from J, with 17 bases in between. Germline V gene data show CDR1 as MNHEY and CDR2 as SMNVEV (reference sequence). CDR3 size: 15 residues. CDR3 sequence (DNA): TGTGCCAGCAGTCCGCCCCTAGCGTACCGAGAGACCCAGTACTTC. This gives the protein CASSPPLAYRETQYF.

As for this clonotype: The CDR3 does not end in the conserved phenylalanine or tryptophan, so this is likely a read error. The V call is TRBV6-4, the J call TRBJ2-3; D may match TRBD1 or TRBD2 (5 bases each). Trimming removed 0 bases at V and 2 bases at J, with 18 bases between. This CDR3 contains 18 residues. Looked up from germline, CDR1 is MRHNA and CDR2 is SNTAGT. CDR3 DNA: TGTGCCAGCAGTGACTCGTTGCGGGCTAACAGGCACACAGATACGCAGTATTCT. Translation gives CASSDSLRANRHTDTQYS.

This chain joins TRBV6-1 and TRBJ1-2; no clear D. The CDR3 contains 11 residues. Per germline, CDR1 MNHNS and CDR2 SASEGT. V shed 9 bases and J shed 2 bases, with 7 bases lying between them. CDR3 residues: CASINNYGYTF. The CDR3 DNA reads TGTGCCAGTATAAACAACTATGGCTACACCTTC.